This T cell receptor beta chain was obtained from a study of blood T cell repertoires in COVID-19. Study as a whole: Donors in the United States, Italy and Spain gave samples during acute or convalescent COVID-19. T cells, B-cell-depleted T cells, or PBMCs provided the cDNA or gDNA that served as material.

Clones were read by immunoSEQ multiplex PCR, and TCRdb kept only the in-frame ones, dropping some. The repertoire holds 50,000 or so clones, with around 80% as singletons. The V segment lost 4 bases and the J segment 11 bases; nucleotides outside the gene matches: 14. The CDR3 has 15 amino acids. CDR1 and CDR2 (germline): LGHNA, YSLEER. J is TRBJ1-2 and V is TRBV4-3, with 9 bases identical to TRBD1. Sequenced: peripheral blood. The sequence came from a man in his sixties or seventies with acute or convalescent COVID-19. The CDR3 nucleotides are TGCGCCAGCAGCCCCCACCGGGGGACAGGGCCTTGGTACACCTTC. It yields the protein CASSPHRGTGPWYTF.